The T cell receptor (beta chain) under discussion was sequenced for a study of shared clonotypes between healthy human individuals. TCRdb keeps only in-frame clones here, not all; method: immunoSEQ multiplex PCR. The sample has roughly 1,600,000 clones; around 98.5% are singletons. Germline V CDR1 and CDR2: SGHRS, YFSETQ. V shed 4 bases and J shed 4 bases, with 12 bases lying between them. The CDR3 consists of 14 residues. The rearrangement uses TRBV5-1 and TRBJ1-5; D gene ambiguous. The specimen sequenced was naive CD4+ T cells sorted from blood. Subset denoted: CD45RA+ positively selected. The TCR sequence derives from a man aged 30 to 45 in good health. Here the CDR3 reads CASSPGEPNQPQHF. The CDR3 DNA follows: TGCGCCAGCAGCCCCGGGGAGCCGAATCAGCCCCAGCATTTT.